This TCR beta chain was sequenced during a study of OX40 agonist ivuxolimab in advanced cancers. TCRdb's table, derived via immunoSEQ multiplex PCR, lists solely in-frame clones and lacks some. Among approximately 79,000 clones listed, 87% were seen once. The germline CDR1 and CDR2 sequences are SGHTA and FQGNSA. This CDR3 is 14 amino acids long. After removal of 6 bases from V and 0 bases from J, the junction contained 2 bases not matched to a gene. The chain links TRBV7-2 to TRBJ1-3; 7 nucleotides line up with TRBD1. The receptor comes from an adult with an advanced solid tumor such as melanoma, head and neck, liver or kidney cancer. The source was CD4+ or CD8+ T cells sorted from blood, collected in a trial of the OX40 agonist ivuxolimab. The CDR3 DNA is TGTGCCAGCAGACAGGGGAGCTCTGGAAACACCATATATTTT. Residues: CASRQGSSGNTIYF. Supplemented by reference TRBV7-2 and TRBJ1-3, the full variable domain reads GAGVSQSPSNKVTEKGKDVELRCDPISGHTALYWYRQSLGQGLEFLIYFQGNSAPDKSGLPSDRFSAERTGGSVSTLTIQRTQQEDSAVYLCASRQGSSGNTIYFGEGSWLTVV.